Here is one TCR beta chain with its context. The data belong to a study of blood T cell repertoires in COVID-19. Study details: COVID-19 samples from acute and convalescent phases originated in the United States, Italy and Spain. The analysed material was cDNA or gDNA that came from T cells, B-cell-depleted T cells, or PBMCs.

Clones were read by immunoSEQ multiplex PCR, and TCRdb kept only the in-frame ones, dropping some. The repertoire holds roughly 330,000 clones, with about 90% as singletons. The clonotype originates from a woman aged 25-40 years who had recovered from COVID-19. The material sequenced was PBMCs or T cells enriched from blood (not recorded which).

The CDR3 loop is CASSPALGGTDTQYF. In nucleotides, the CDR3 is TGTGCCAGCAGTCCAGCTTTGGGGGGGACAGATACGCAGTATTTT. The rearrangement uses TRBV2 and TRBJ2-3; 7 bases line up with TRBD2. The germline gives CDR1 SNHLY, CDR2 FYNNEI. The CDR3 covers 15 residues. The V segment lost 5 bases and the J segment 3 bases; nucleotides outside the gene matches: 8. The full variable domain, completed using reference TRBV2 and TRBJ2-3, is EPEVTQTPSHQVTQMGQEVILRCVPISNHLYFYWYRQILGQKVEFLVSFYNNEISEKSEIFDDQFSVERPDGSNFTLKIRSTKLEDSAMYFCASSPALGGTDTQYFGPGTRLTVL.